This entry describes one T cell receptor (beta chain). The antigen is undetermined. Profiled with immunoSEQ multiplex PCR; TCRdb holds only in-frame clones, not every one. The table lists some 250,000 clones, almost 95% of them singletons. The data are from a study of T cell responses to AZD1222 COVID-19 vaccine. Study outcomes and limitations: Only 5 or 6 individuals given AZD1222 were seropositive at baseline. Nearly half of the spike-specific TCRs reportedly recognize variant regions that carry no mutations. Spike regions recognized by vaccine-associated CD4 TCRs spanned the protein, led by 160-218 and 743-854. Donors were mostly white British, more females; clonal diversity possibly underestimated.

The germline CDR1 and CDR2 sequences are SGDLS and YYNGEE. The CDR3 is 22 residues long. V was pared by 6 bases and J by 0 bases, with 26 bases of the junction left unmatched. The chain employs TRBV9 and TRBJ2-2, with 7 bases matching TRBD1. Sequencing was performed on peripheral blood, taken 28 days after the second AZD1222 dose. This receptor was identified in an adult who received the AZD1222 COVID-19 vaccine. The DNA for the CDR3 is TGTGCCAGCAAGGGGGTCAGACAACTTGCCAGCAAAGGGACAGCGAACACCGGGGAGCTGTTTTTT. It translates to CASKGVRQLASKGTANTGELFF.